Described below is a single TCR beta chain sequence and its context. Its antigen is still unknown. TCRdb's copy holds only in-frame clones and misses some; the assay was immunoSEQ multiplex PCR. The data hold roughly 80,000 clones, with 89% observed a single time. This specimen comes from a study of OX40 agonist ivuxolimab in advanced cancers. The overall study: Patients took ivuxolimab, an agonistic anti-OX40 (CD134) antibody. Study-wide findings and caveats: The study found that CD8+ T cells averaged more expanded clones than CD4+. Antigen specificity was not determined for the expanded peripheral T cells.

With autoimmune disease history or systemic immunosuppression, patients were excluded. CDR1 and CDR2 from the germline V gene are LGHNA and YSLEER. This CDR3 region has 16 residues. V shed 0 bases and J shed 1 base, with 11 bases lying between them. This chain joins TRBV4-3 and TRBJ2-3, with D unclear. The input for sequencing was CD4+ or CD8+ T cells sorted from blood, taken in a trial of the OX40 agonist ivuxolimab. The receptor was derived from an adult with an advanced solid tumor such as melanoma, head and neck, liver or kidney cancer. CDR3 sequence (DNA): TGCGCCAGCAGCCAAGATGGTTGGCAGGGCACAGATACGCAGTATTTT. Its translation: CASSQDGWQGTDTQYF.